The 25 T cell receptor beta chains reported below all come from one sample, sequenced in a study of T cells in Graves' hyperthyroidism and ophthalmopathy. TCR beta CDR3 regions were amplified from RNA transcripts. With the HTBI primer set, the TCR CDR3 went through a first round of RT-PCR. Each CDR3 protein gets one entry after TCRdb re-called the multiplex PCR reads with MiXCR. This table has 500,000 to 650,000 distinct CDR3 sequences, about 20% appearing once. Sequencing was carried out using blood. The receptor source for this set is a man aged 35-49 years with Graves' ophthalmopathy.

This clonotype was observed a handful of times. The chain uses TRBV20-1 and TRBJ2-1; possible D gene TRBD2, 5 bases. In germline, CDR1 is DFQATT, CDR2 SNEGSKA (reference sequence). The CDR3 length is 12 residues. The CDR3 bases are TGCAGCGTTGAAGGAGGTAGCTGGGGGCAGTTCTTC. Translating it yields CSVEGGSWGQFF.

In its sample, this clonotype was seen a few times. The rearrangement uses TRBV12-3 or TRBV12-4 and TRBJ2-1; D may be TRBD1 (5 bases). The CDR3 contains 14 residues. V gave up 4 bases and J gave up 5 bases, with 12 bases separating them. CDR3 DNA sequence: TGTGCCAGCAGTTCAGGGTTTCTGGACAATGAGCAGTTCTTC. Protein product: CASSSGFLDNEQFF.

This clonotype was recorded a few times. The chain couples TRBV5-1 to TRBJ2-2; D remains ambiguous. V was pared by 5 bases and J by 3 bases, with 8 bases between. This CDR3 contains 13 residues. Germline CDR1 and CDR2: SGHRS and YFSETQ. CDR3 amino acids: CASRPQDTGELFF. The DNA of the CDR3 is TGCGCCAGCAGACCCCAGGACACCGGGGAGCTGTTTTTT.

This clonotype was observed at least ten times. V and J are TRBV3-1 and TRBJ2-2; D gene ambiguous. CDR1 is LGHDT, CDR2 YNNKEL, per germline (reference sequence). V was cut by 8 bases and J by 3 bases, with 4 bases left in between. This CDR3 has 11 amino acids. The CDR3: CASGDTGELFF. The CDR3 nucleotides are TGTGCCAGCGGAGACACCGGGGAGCTGTTTTTT.

This clonotype has a count of ten or more. The rearrangement uses TRBV5-5 and TRBJ2-1, with TRBD2 identical over 8 bases. CDR3 length: 14 amino acids. Looked up from germline, CDR1 is SGHKS and CDR2 is YYEKEE (reference sequence). V trimming: 0 bases; J trimming: 8 bases; junction bases outside the gene matches: 4. CDR3 in amino acids: CASSLASGSHEQFF. The CDR3, as DNA: TGTGCCAGCAGCTTGGCCAGCGGGAGCCATGAGCAGTTCTTC.

This clonotype was seen repeatedly, ten times or more. V and J are TRBV7-8 and TRBJ2-7; TRBD2 matches at 8 bases. This CDR3 spans 14 amino acids. J gave up 3 bases and V 5 bases, and 6 bases lay outside the gene matches. Per the germline V gene, CDR1 is SGHVS and CDR2 is FQNEAQ. The CDR3 here is CASSGLAGFYEQYF. In DNA, the CDR3 is TGTGCCAGCAGCGGGCTAGCGGGTTTCTACGAGCAGTACTTC.

V and J are TRBV5-1 and TRBJ2-1; 12 bases are a match to TRBD2. Germline-derived CDR1 and CDR2 are SGHRS and YFSETQ. The CDR3 consists of 15 residues. Trimming removed 2 bases from V and 7 bases from J; junction bases left unmatched: 4. The CDR3 here is CASSFSLAGGNEQFF. The CDR3 bases are TGCGCCAGCAGCTTTTCACTAGCGGGAGGAAATGAGCAGTTCTTC.

This clonotype has a handful of counts. The V and J genes are TRBV30 and TRBJ2-2; D may be TRBD2 (6 bases). The CDR3 totals 17 residues. CDR1 and CDR2 (germline): GTSNPN, SVGIG (reference sequence). The V and J ends lost 0 bases and 1 base respectively, with 15 bases between them. CDR3 sequence: CAWSVPWGVGNTGELFF. DNA of the CDR3: TGTGCCTGGAGTGTACCGTGGGGGGTAGGGAACACCGGGGAGCTGTTTTTT.

In this sample, this clonotype turned up many times. This sequence joins TRBV7-8 and TRBJ2-1; 9 bases line up with TRBD2. This CDR3 spans 14 amino acids. V shed 4 bases, J shed 7 bases, and the junction held 5 bases outside the gene matches. Germline CDR1 reads SGHVS; CDR2 reads FQNEAQ. The CDR3 spells CASSSETSGNEQFF. The CDR3 bases are TGTGCCAGCAGCTCCGAGACTAGCGGAAATGAGCAGTTCTTC.

CDR3 protein: CASSVENYGYTF. CDR3 in DNA: TGTGCCAGCAGCGTAGAGAACTATGGCTACACCTTC. The rearrangement joins TRBV9 to TRBJ1-2; D not resolved. The CDR3 sequence is 12 residues long. Trimming took off 0 bases at V and 2 bases at J, with 2 bases between the two ends. Germline V gene lookup returns CDR1 SGDLS and CDR2 YYNGEE.

This clonotype appeared a few times. The chain recombines TRBV28 with TRBJ2-7; weak D call: TRBD2 (5 bases). From germline, CDR1 is MDHEN and CDR2 SYDVKM. The V and J ends lost 3 bases and 4 bases respectively, with 13 bases between them. This CDR3 is built from 14 residues. The CDR3 coding sequence is TGTGCCAGCAGTTTCGTGAGGGCAAATTACGAGCAGTACTTC. It encodes CASSFVRANYEQYF.

J is TRBJ2-7 and V is TRBV7-3; possible D gene TRBD1, 6 bases. From germline, CDR1 is SGHTA and CDR2 FQGTGA. Between the trimmed V and J ends, which lost 5 bases and 7 bases, there was a span of 12 bases. The length of the CDR3 is 12 residues. CDR3 coding DNA: TGTGCCAGCAGCCGAGGGACAACAGAGCAGTACTTC. It codes for CASSRGTTEQYF.

This clonotype has more than one count but fewer than ten. The chain links TRBV5-1 to TRBJ2-3; no definite D call. This CDR3 comprises 12 residues. V gave up 4 bases and J gave up 6 bases, with 9 bases separating them. CDR1 is SGHRS, CDR2 YFSETQ, per germline. The CDR3 region has the DNA TGCGCCAGCAGCCCCTCTAGGGATACGCAGTATTTT. The encoded protein is CASSPSRDTQYF.

This clonotype has just a few counts. The chain couples TRBV20-1 to TRBJ2-5; no definite D call. The CDR3 is made up of 14 amino acids. Germline loops: CDR1 DFQATT, CDR2 SNEGSKA (reference sequence). V lost 0 bases, J lost 0 bases, and 8 bases lay in between. DNA for the CDR3: TGCAGTGCTAGAGATAAGAGGAACCAAGAGACCCAGTACTTC. Encoded protein: CSARDKRNQETQYF.

The CDR3: CASSTTGTSEAFF. DNA for the CDR3: TGTGCCAGCAGTACAACAGGGACCAGTGAAGCTTTCTTT. The rearrangement joins TRBV28 to TRBJ1-1; possibly TRBD1 for D (6 bases). Trimming cost V 5 bases and J 7 bases, with 14 bases left between them. This CDR3 is built from 13 residues. The germline V gene has CDR1 MDHEN and CDR2 SYDVKM.

This clonotype was detected ten times or more. This chain joins TRBV2 and TRBJ2-3; D perhaps matches TRBD1 (5 bases). In germline, CDR1 is SNHLY, CDR2 FYNNEI. Between the trimmed V and J ends, which lost 5 bases and 1 base, there was a span of 13 bases. The CDR3 is 15 amino acids. The CDR3 region has the DNA TGTGCCAGCAGTCAGAGGCAGGGTCGCACAGATACGCAGTATTTT. It encodes CASSQRQGRTDTQYF. Supplemented by reference TRBV2 and TRBJ2-3, the full variable domain reads EPEVTQTPSHQVTQMGQEVILRCVPISNHLYFYWYRQILGQKVEFLVSFYNNEISEKSEIFDDQFSVERPDGSNFTLKIRSTKLEDSAMYFCASSQRQGRTDTQYFGPGTRLTVL.

This clonotype was detected a few times. The CDR3 nucleotides are TGTGCCAGCAGCTTAGTCAGCGGCCGGGAGACCCAGTACTTC. This encodes CASSLVSGRETQYF. The V gene is TRBV7-2, the J gene TRBJ2-5; D possibly corresponds to TRBD2 (5 bases). The CDR3 is 14 residues long. V lost 1 base and J lost 5, with 11 bases in between. The germline V gene encodes CDR1 SGHTA and CDR2 FQGNSA.

This chain links TRBV29-1 with TRBJ2-1, with 12 bases that match TRBD2. This CDR3 has 18 amino acids. Losses at the gene ends were 4 bases for V and 4 bases for J; bases not matched to a gene: 14. Germline CDR1 reads SQVTM; CDR2 reads ANQGSEA. The CDR3 nucleotides are TGCAGCGTTGTTCTAGGGGCTAGCGGGAGGGCCAGATACAATGAGCAGTTCTTC. Translated, it gives CSVVLGASGRARYNEQFF.

This clonotype has more than one count but fewer than ten. The genes are TRBV18 and TRBJ2-1, with 12 positions matching TRBD2. V dropped 6 bases and J dropped 10; count of bases not matched to a gene: 7. This CDR3 contains 14 residues. Germline V gene lookup returns CDR1 KGHSH and CDR2 LQKENI. The CDR3 sequence is CASSLAGGREEQFF. In nucleotides, the CDR3 is TGTGCCAGCTCTCTAGCGGGAGGGCGCGAGGAGCAGTTCTTC.

This clonotype turned up a few times. This chain uses TRBV5-1 with TRBJ2-2, with D uncertain. V lost 7 bases to trimming and J lost 6 bases, with 16 bases between them. Germline V gene sequence: CDR1 SGHRS, CDR2 YFSETQ. This CDR3 comprises 14 residues. The CDR3 nucleotides are TGCGCCAGCTGGAGTCAGGAAGATGCCGGGGAGCTGTTTTTT. As protein: CASWSQEDAGELFF.

The chain joins TRBV7-2 to TRBJ2-3, with D tentatively TRBD1 (6 bases). This CDR3 contains 14 residues. Trimming shortened V by 1 base and J by 3 bases, and 8 bases separated the two germline ends. CDR1 is SGHTA and CDR2 is FQGNSA in the germline V gene. CDR3 amino acids: CTSSLVQGTDTQYF. For the CDR3, the DNA is TGTACCAGCAGCTTAGTACAGGGTACAGATACGCAGTATTTT. The whole variable domain, filled in from reference TRBV7-2 and TRBJ2-3, reads GAGVSQSPSNKVTEKGKDVELRCDPISGHTALYWYRQSLGQGLEFLIYFQGNSAPDKSGLPSDRFSAERTGGSVSTLTIQRTQQEDSAVYLCTSSLVQGTDTQYFGPGTRLTVL.

The count of this clonotype is one. The chain joins TRBV7-9 to TRBJ2-2, with TRBD2 identical over 14 bases. This CDR3 is 17 amino acids long. With V trimmed by 4 bases and J by 5 bases, 6 bases remained unmatched. Germline CDR1 reads SEHNR; CDR2 reads FQNEAQ (reference sequence). CDR3: CASSSYGLAGGTGELFF. The CDR3 DNA follows: TGTGCCAGCAGCTCGTACGGACTAGCGGGAGGAACCGGGGAGCTGTTTTTT.

This clonotype was observed at least ten times. The chain combines TRBV28 with TRBJ2-7, with 7 bases lining up with TRBD1. Per germline, CDR1 MDHEN and CDR2 SYDVKM. Losses at the gene ends were 5 bases for V and 2 bases for J; bases not matched to a gene: 6. This CDR3 contains 14 residues. The CDR3 loop reads CASSPGQAPYEQYF. DNA of the CDR3: TGTGCCAGCAGTCCCGGACAGGCCCCCTACGAGCAGTACTTC. The complete variable domain, with remaining parts taken from reference TRBV28 and TRBJ2-7, reads DVKVTQSSRYLVKRTGEKVFLECVQDMDHENMFWYRQDPGLGLRLIYFSYDVKMKEKGDIPEGYSVSREKKERFSLILESASTNQTSMYLCASSPGQAPYEQYFGPGTRLTVT.

This clonotype was observed a few times. The rearrangement uses TRBV5-1 and TRBJ2-7; 13 bases are a match to TRBD2. This CDR3 has 17 residues. The V gene's germline CDR1 is SGHRS and CDR2 YFSETQ. Germline trimming cut 3 bases from V and 2 bases from J; bases unmatched to any gene: 8. The CDR3 is CASSSGLAGPTAYEQYF. DNA of the CDR3: TGCGCCAGCAGCTCGGGACTAGCGGGACCGACCGCCTACGAGCAGTACTTC.

To note about this clonotype: Possible read error: a much larger clone is one base away. The chain has TRBV5-6 and TRBJ2-7; 12 bases line up with TRBD2. The CDR3 runs 15 residues. Trimming took 3 bases from V and 5 from J; bases not matched to a gene: 6. Germline CDR1 and CDR2: SGHDT and YYEEEE. CDR3 DNA sequence: TGTGCCAGCAGCTATCGACTAGCGGGGGCCCACGAGCAGTACTTC. It translates to CASSYRLAGAHEQYF.